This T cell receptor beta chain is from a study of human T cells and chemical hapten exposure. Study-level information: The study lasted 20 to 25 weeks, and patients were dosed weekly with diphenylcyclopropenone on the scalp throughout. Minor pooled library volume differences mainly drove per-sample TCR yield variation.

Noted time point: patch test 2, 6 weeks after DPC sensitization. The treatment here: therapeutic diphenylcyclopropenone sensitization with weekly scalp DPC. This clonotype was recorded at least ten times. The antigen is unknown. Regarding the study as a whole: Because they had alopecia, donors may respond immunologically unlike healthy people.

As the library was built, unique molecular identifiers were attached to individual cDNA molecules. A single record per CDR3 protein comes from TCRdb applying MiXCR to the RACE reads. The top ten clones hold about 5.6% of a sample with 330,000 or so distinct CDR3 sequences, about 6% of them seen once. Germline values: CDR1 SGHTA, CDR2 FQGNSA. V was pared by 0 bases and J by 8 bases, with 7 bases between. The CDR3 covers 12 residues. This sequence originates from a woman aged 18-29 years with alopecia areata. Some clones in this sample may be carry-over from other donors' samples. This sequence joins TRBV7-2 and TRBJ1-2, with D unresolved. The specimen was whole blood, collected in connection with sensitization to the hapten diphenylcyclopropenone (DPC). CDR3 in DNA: TGTGCCAGCAGCTTAGCGCAGTTCGGCTACACCTTC. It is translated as CASSLAQFGYTF.